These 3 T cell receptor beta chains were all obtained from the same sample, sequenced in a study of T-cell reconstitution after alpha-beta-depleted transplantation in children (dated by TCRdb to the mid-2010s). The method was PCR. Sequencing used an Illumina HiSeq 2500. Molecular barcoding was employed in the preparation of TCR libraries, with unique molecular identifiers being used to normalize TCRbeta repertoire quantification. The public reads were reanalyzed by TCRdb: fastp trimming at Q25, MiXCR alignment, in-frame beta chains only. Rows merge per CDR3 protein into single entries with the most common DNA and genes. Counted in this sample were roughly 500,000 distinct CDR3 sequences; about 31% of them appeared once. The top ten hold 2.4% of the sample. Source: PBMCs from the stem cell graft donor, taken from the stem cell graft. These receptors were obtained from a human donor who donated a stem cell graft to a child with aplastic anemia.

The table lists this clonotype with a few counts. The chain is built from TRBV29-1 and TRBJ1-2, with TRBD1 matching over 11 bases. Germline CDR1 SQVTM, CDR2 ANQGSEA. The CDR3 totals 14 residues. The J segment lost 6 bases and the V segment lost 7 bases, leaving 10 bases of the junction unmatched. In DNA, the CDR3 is TGCAGCGACTTAGGACAGGGGGCTTATAATGGCTACACCTTC. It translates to CSDLGQGAYNGYTF.

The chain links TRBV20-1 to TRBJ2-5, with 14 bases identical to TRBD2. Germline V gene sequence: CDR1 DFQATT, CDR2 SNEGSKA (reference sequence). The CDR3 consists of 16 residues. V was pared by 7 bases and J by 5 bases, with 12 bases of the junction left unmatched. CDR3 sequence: CSGTLTSGRAVETQYF. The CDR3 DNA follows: TGCAGTGGAACCCTGACTAGCGGGAGGGCCGTGGAGACCCAGTACTTC.

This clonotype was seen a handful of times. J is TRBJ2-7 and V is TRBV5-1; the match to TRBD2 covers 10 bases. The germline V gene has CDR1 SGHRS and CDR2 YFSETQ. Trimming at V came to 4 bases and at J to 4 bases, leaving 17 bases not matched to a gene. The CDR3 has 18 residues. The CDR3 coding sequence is TGCGCCAGCAGCCTGGACGGGGGGGCCGGACTAGCGGTATACGAGCAGTACGTC. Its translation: CASSLDGGAGLAVYEQYV.